The clone carrying this T cell receptor (beta chain) was observed a few times. Its antigen is undetermined. The source of the sample is a study of OX40 agonist ivuxolimab in advanced cancers. Looking at the study overall: Among those enrolled, mean age was about 60 years (range roughly 20 to 80) and 70% to 85% were male. The eligibility criteria allowed prior anti-PD-1, anti-PD-L1 or anti-CTLA-4 therapy, and approximately 40% had some. Findings of the study overall: What antigens the expanded peripheral T cells recognized was never established.

Generated by immunoSEQ multiplex PCR, the TCRdb table keeps only in-frame clones and is missing some. The data hold under 95,000 clones, with more than 70% observed a single time. The CDR3 contains 20 residues. V was pared by 0 bases and J by 0 bases, with 21 bases between. Per the germline V gene, CDR1 is LGHNA and CDR2 is YNFKEQ. The sequences come from CD4+ or CD8+ T cells sorted from blood, collected in a trial of the OX40 agonist ivuxolimab. V gene TRBV4-2 combines with J gene TRBJ1-3, with D perhaps TRBD1 (6 bases). The sequence derives from an adult with an advanced solid tumor such as melanoma, head and neck, liver or kidney cancer. The CDR3 loop reads CASSQEWGVAGVRSGNTIYF. For the CDR3, the DNA is TGTGCCAGCAGCCAAGAATGGGGCGTCGCAGGGGTCCGCTCTGGAAACACCATATATTTT.